Sequencing of this T cell receptor (beta chain) was carried out in a study of vaccination effects on CD4 cells after COVID-19. Whole-study context: Two doses of either BNT162b2 or mRNA-1273 were given to each participant. Study conclusions and caveats: Healthy vaccinees' vaccine-induced clones included only 1 of 255 that recognized common cold coronaviruses.

Sequencing was preceded by expansion of antigen-specific CD4+ T cells with viral peptide pools in the ViraFEST assay. Following a roughly ten-day culture, CD4+ T cells were purified. Testing of the vaccine recipients showed negative nucleocapsid antibodies and no prior SARS-CoV-2 infection. Half of the medium was exchanged for IL-2 medium on both days 3 and 7. Germline V CDR1 and CDR2: KGHSH, LQKENI. The CDR3 is 13 residues long. Trimming pared 0 bases from V and 5 bases from J, leaving 6 bases between. About this clone: Its target is not known.

Using immunoSEQ multiplex PCR, the repertoire was profiled, and TCRdb retains in-frame clones only, with some absent. The sample records tens of thousands of clones, over 65% being singletons. The sequence was collected from a human donor who received a COVID-19 vaccine. Specimen: CD4+ T cells from PBMCs cultured with HCoV-OC43 spike peptides, collected before COVID-19 vaccination. Specified subset: HCoV-OC43 spike overlapping peptide pool stimulation. The chain recombines TRBV18 with TRBJ2-3, with unresolved D. CDR3 in amino acids: CASSPPREDTQYF. CDR3 nucleotides: TGTGCCAGCTCACCACCGCGCGAAGATACGCAGTATTTT.